Each of the 6 T cell receptor beta chains below was sequenced from the same sample in a study of spatial heterogeneity in lung cancer. The time point denotes: sample taken at primary tumor resection. Unsorted whole RNA samples from tumor, nontumor lung or frozen PBMC were sequenced. TCRdb analysed the 5' RACE reads with MiXCR anew, one entry per CDR3 protein. This sample has nearly 50,000 distinct CDR3 sequences; 6% to 9.5% occur once, and the top ten carry 10% to 15%. The sample in question was PBMCs, obtained at surgery. The receptors shown here come from a female donor with early-stage non-small cell lung cancer.

This clonotype occurred many times. The chain is built from TRBV4-1 and TRBJ2-2, with D possibly TRBD1 on 5 matching bases. There are 17 residues in the CDR3. The ends were cut back, 1 base at V and 4 bases at J, with 16 bases in the middle. Germline V gives CDR1 MGHRA, CDR2 YSYEKL. The CDR3 DNA reads as TGCGCCAGCAGCCAAGTAAAGGGGTTGATGAGCACCGGGGAGCTGTTTTTT. It codes for CASSQVKGLMSTGELFF.

The rearrangement uses TRBV5-1 and TRBJ2-3; 8 nucleotides agree with TRBD2. Trimming cost V 0 bases and J 7 bases; bases outside gene matches: 7. The CDR3 is 15 residues long. CDR1 and CDR2 (germline): SGHRS, YFSETQ. Here the CDR3 reads CASSLELAAPNTQYF. Here the CDR3 DNA reads TGCGCCAGCAGCTTGGAACTAGCGGCCCCCAATACGCAGTATTTT.

This clonotype was counted ten times or more. The genes are TRBV20-1 and TRBJ2-7; TRBD1 aligns across 7 bases. The germline gives CDR1 DFQATT, CDR2 SNEGSKA (reference sequence). CDR3 length: 15 residues. The junction had 10 bases not matched to a gene; V was cut back by 1 base and J by 4 bases. This CDR3 is CSARGLRDRLYEQYF. The CDR3 region has the DNA TGCAGTGCTAGAGGACTTAGGGACAGACTATACGAGCAGTACTTC.

The rearrangement joins TRBV6-2 or TRBV6-3 to TRBJ2-1; no reliable D call. V was shortened by 3 bases and J by 4 bases, with 7 bases between the two germline ends. The germline V gene encodes CDR1 MNHEY and CDR2 SVGEGT. This CDR3 is 13 amino acids long. CDR3 DNA: TGTGCCAGCAGTTATCAGAAATACAATGAGCAGTTCTTC. Translating gives CASSYQKYNEQFF.

This clonotype was recorded at least ten times. The rearrangement joins TRBV25-1 to TRBJ1-1, with 8 bases aligning to TRBD1. Germline CDR1 reads MGHDK; CDR2 reads SYGVNS. Trimming at V came to 7 bases and at J to 4 bases, leaving 8 bases not matched to a gene. This CDR3 region has 14 residues. The CDR3 loop reads CASTAGQGGTEAFF. CDR3 coding DNA: TGTGCCAGCACCGCCGGACAGGGAGGCACTGAAGCTTTCTTT.

This clonotype has just a few counts. The J gene is TRBJ1-3, the V gene TRBV6-5, with unresolved D. The CDR3 is made up of 15 amino acids. V was shortened by 2 bases and J by 4 bases, with 12 bases between the two germline ends. Germline V gene data show CDR1 as MNHEY and CDR2 as SVGAGI. Here the CDR3 reads CASSYAPAGGNTIYF. For the CDR3, the DNA is TGTGCCAGCAGTTACGCCCCCGCTGGGGGAAACACCATATATTTT.